This entry lists 11 T cell receptor beta chains sequenced from one sample in a study of T cells in Graves' hyperthyroidism and ophthalmopathy. RNA transcripts yielded amplified TCR beta CDR3 regions. TCR CDR3 regions were first amplified by RT-PCR with HTBI primers. TCRdb used MiXCR to reprocess the multiplex PCR reads, holding one entry per CDR3 protein. The sample records hundreds of thousands of distinct CDR3 sequences, about 15% being singletons. The sequencing sample was made of blood. The source of these receptors is a woman younger than 45 with Graves' hyperthyroidism that later progressed to Graves' ophthalmopathy.

The table lists this clonotype with many counts. V gene TRBV7-2 combines with J gene TRBJ1-3; no clear D. Trimming stripped 1 base from V and 1 base from J, with 8 bases between. Per germline, CDR1 SGHTA and CDR2 FQGNSA. CDR3 length: 15 amino acids. CDR3: CASSLVRESGNTIYF. The CDR3 DNA reads TGTGCCAGCAGCTTAGTACGCGAGTCTGGAAACACCATATATTTT.

The V gene is TRBV19, the J gene TRBJ1-5, with D possibly TRBD1 on 6 matching bases. CDR1 and CDR2 (germline): LNHDA, SQIVND (reference sequence). Trimming cost V 7 bases and J 6 bases, with 16 bases left between them. The CDR3 is 14 amino acids. The CDR3 is CASTPRGPPQPQHF. For the CDR3, the DNA is TGTGCCAGTACCCCTCGGGGGCCCCCTCAGCCCCAGCATTTT. Full variable domain (remainder filled in from reference TRBV19 and TRBJ1-5): DGGITQSPKYLFRKEGQNVTLSCEQNLNHDAMYWYRQDPGQGLRLIYYSQIVNDFQKGDIAEGYSVSREKKESFPLTVTSAQKNPTAFYLCASTPRGPPQPQHFGDGTRLSIL.

This clonotype was seen repeatedly, ten times or more. The V gene is TRBV7-9, the J gene TRBJ1-2, with a possible D match to TRBD1 (5 bases). The V gene lost 5 bases and the J gene lost 5 bases, with 18 bases spanning the gap. Germline CDR1 reads SEHNR; CDR2 reads FQNEAQ (reference sequence). The CDR3 consists of 15 residues. CDR3 region: CASSPEEQDKYGYTF. The CDR3 coding sequence is TGTGCCAGCAGCCCGGAGGAACAGGACAAGTATGGCTACACCTTC.

V gene TRBV6-2 or TRBV6-3 combines with J gene TRBJ2-7; maybe TRBD1 (5 bases). Per germline, CDR1 MNHEY and CDR2 SVGEGT. With 6 bases removed from V and 3 bases from J, the gap between germline ends came to 18 bases. There are 15 residues in the CDR3. CDR3 in amino acids: CASRPNRQINYEQYF. The CDR3 region has the DNA TGTGCCAGCAGACCCAATCGACAGATCAACTACGAGCAGTACTTC.

This clonotype was seen repeatedly, ten times or more. This chain connects TRBV7-3 to TRBJ2-2, with a weak D call TRBD2 (6 bases). Germline V gives CDR1 SGHTA, CDR2 FQGTGA. The CDR3 spans 15 residues. The V end was cut by 0 bases, the J end by 5 bases, with 10 bases between. CDR3 sequence: CASSLTSEGTGELFF. In DNA, the CDR3 is TGTGCCAGCAGCTTAACGTCGGAGGGGACCGGGGAGCTGTTTTTT. Variable domain in full (rest from reference TRBV7-3 and TRBJ2-2): GAGVSQTPSNKVTEKGKYVELRCDPISGHTALYWYRQSLGQGPEFLIYFQGTGAADDSGLPNDRFFAVRPEGSVSTLKIQRTERGDSAVYLCASSLTSEGTGELFFGEGSRLTVL.

This clonotype was detected ten times or more. This sequence joins TRBV12-3 or TRBV12-4 and TRBJ1-2; 7 bases match TRBD1. V gave up 5 bases and J gave up 8 bases; unmatched junction bases: 5. The CDR3 runs to 12 residues. CDR3 amino acids: CASSPGGKGYTF. CDR3 sequence (DNA): TGTGCCAGCAGTCCAGGGGGGAAAGGCTACACCTTC.

This clonotype was counted ten times or more. The rearrangement links TRBV28 to TRBJ2-1, with D possibly TRBD2 on 5 matching bases. V lost 1 base and J 4 bases, leaving 11 bases between the germline ends. The CDR3 has 15 amino acids. CDR1 is MDHEN, CDR2 SYDVKM, per germline. CDR3 sequence reads: CASSLSASRYNEQFF. The CDR3 region has the DNA TGTGCCAGCAGTTTATCAGCTAGCCGTTACAATGAGCAGTTCTTC.

Ten or more counts support this clonotype. The chain employs TRBV24-1 and TRBJ2-5; D ambiguous. Trimming shortened V by 2 bases and J by 5 bases, and 11 bases separated the two germline ends. Germline V gives CDR1 KGHDR, CDR2 SFDVKD. The CDR3 contains 14 residues. Here the CDR3 reads CATSDSDLRETQYF. The CDR3 nucleotides are TGTGCCACCAGTGATTCCGACCTGCGGGAGACCCAGTACTTC.

This clonotype was counted many times. The chain combines TRBV28 with TRBJ2-5, with 7 nucleotides matching TRBD2. CDR3 length equals 14 residues. The trim removed 3 bases at V and 5 bases at J, leaving 6 bases unmatched. Per the germline V gene, CDR1 is MDHEN and CDR2 is SYDVKM. The CDR3 here is CASSFGRGRETQYF. For the CDR3, the DNA is TGTGCCAGCAGTTTTGGGCGGGGGAGGGAGACCCAGTACTTC.

The chain combines TRBV19 with TRBJ2-1; 11 bases map to TRBD2. Per the germline V gene, CDR1 is LNHDA and CDR2 is SQIVND (reference sequence). CDR3 length equals 15 residues. Unmatched junction bases numbered 4, after V lost 2 bases and J lost 7 bases. The CDR3 sequence: CASSITSGSTNEQFF. For the CDR3, the DNA is TGTGCCAGTAGTATAACTAGCGGGAGTACGAATGAGCAGTTCTTC.

This sequence joins TRBV27 and TRBJ2-1, with 8 bases that match TRBD2. The germline gives CDR1 MNHEY, CDR2 SMNVEV (reference sequence). The J segment lost 3 bases and the V segment lost 5 bases, leaving 6 bases of the junction unmatched. The CDR3 sequence is 15 residues long. The CDR3 sequence: CASSPIAGHYNEQFF. CDR3 DNA sequence: TGTGCCAGCAGTCCTATAGCGGGACACTACAATGAGCAGTTCTTC.